Below, 11 T cell receptor beta chains from the same sample are listed, as sequenced in a study of T cell repertoires in ileal Crohn's disease. The time point here: inflamed ileum from the surgical specimen. The repertoire was sequenced with immunoSEQ multiplex PCR; TCRdb's copy has only in-frame clones and lacks some. The sample lists several thousand clones, approximately 80% seen once, with 10% in the top ten. Sequencing was carried out using ileal tissue. The receptors were sampled from an adult with Crohn's disease.

The chain couples TRBV14 to TRBJ2-1; 8 nucleotides align to TRBD2. V shed 1 base and J 9 bases; nucleotides not matched to a gene: 8. Looked up from germline, CDR1 is SGHDN and CDR2 is FVKESK. The CDR3 extends over 15 amino acids. CDR3 bases: TGTGCCAGCAGCCAAGGGGGACTAGAGCCCCGTGAGCAGTTCTTC. Protein: CASSQGGLEPREQFF.

V is TRBV7-2 and J is TRBJ2-1; D remains unclear. The CDR3 consists of 14 residues. V dropped 0 bases and J dropped 4 bases, with 7 bases sitting between them. CDR1 SGHTA and CDR2 FQGNSA come from the germline V gene. The CDR3 here is CASSLARGYNEQFF. The DNA for the CDR3 is TGTGCCAGCAGCTTAGCCCGCGGTTACAATGAGCAGTTCTTC. The variable domain in full, with the rest retrieved from reference TRBV7-2 and TRBJ2-1, is GAGVSQSPSNKVTEKGKDVELRCDPISGHTALYWYRQSLGQGLEFLIYFQGNSAPDKSGLPSDRFSAERTGGSVSTLTIQRTQQEDSAVYLCASSLARGYNEQFFGPGTRLTVL.

CDR3 nucleotide sequence: TGTGCCAGCAGCCAGGAAGAGACCCAGTACTTC. Its translation: CASSQEETQYF. This chain uses TRBV2 with TRBJ2-5; D not certain. The V gene's germline CDR1 is SNHLY and CDR2 FYNNEI. The CDR3 extends over 11 amino acids. Trimming cost V 6 bases and J 3 bases, with 5 bases left between them.

This chain connects TRBV6-1 to TRBJ2-6; no definite D call. The CDR3 covers 16 residues. Per germline, CDR1 MNHNS and CDR2 SASEGT. Trimming left V 4 bases short and J 0 bases short, with 10 bases between. This CDR3 is CASSASPFSGANVLTF. Written as DNA, the CDR3 is TGTGCCAGCAGTGCCTCACCGTTCTCTGGGGCCAACGTCCTGACTTTC.

V gene TRBV11-3 combines with J gene TRBJ1-2, with D hard to call. The length of the CDR3 is 13 residues. The germline V and J ends were trimmed by 5 bases and 8 bases, with 15 bases remaining between them. From germline, CDR1 is SGHNT and CDR2 YENEEA. The CDR3 DNA sequence: TGTGCCAGCAGCCTGACAAGTGCGAGGGGCTACACCTTC. This encodes CASSLTSARGYTF.

This clone has a handful of counts. CDR3 coding DNA: TGTGCCAGCAGCTTGGCCTTCGGGGCGGGGCCATGGGATGAGCAGTTCTTC. As protein: CASSLAFGAGPWDEQFF. V and J are TRBV7-2 and TRBJ2-1; D perhaps matches TRBD2 (6 bases). The V gene lost 3 bases and the J gene lost 8 bases, with 23 bases spanning the gap. The CDR3 has 17 residues. Germline CDR1 is SGHTA and CDR2 is FQGNSA.

This clone has only one observation. The rearrangement links TRBV5-5 to TRBJ1-4; D may be TRBD1 (5 bases). This CDR3 contains 15 residues. CDR1 and CDR2 from the germline V gene are SGHKS and YYEKEE (reference sequence). V was trimmed by 4 bases and J by 7 bases, leaving 17 bases between them. CDR3 amino acids: CASSPSGAMAEKLFF. DNA of the CDR3: TGTGCCAGCAGCCCATCCGGGGCGATGGCTGAAAAACTGTTTTTT.

The rearrangement uses TRBV5-1 and TRBJ1-1; 9 bases align to TRBD1. Per the germline V gene, CDR1 is SGHRS and CDR2 is YFSETQ. With 5 bases clipped from V and 6 bases from J, the junction kept 5 bases outside the gene matches. The CDR3 length is 13 residues. CDR3 DNA sequence: TGCGCCAGCAGTTATACAGGGGGCCCTGAAGCTTTCTTT. It translates to CASSYTGGPEAFF.

This chain links TRBV11-3 with TRBJ1-1, with D possibly being TRBD1 (5 bases). Trimming cost V 4 bases and J 1 base, with 10 bases left between them. Germline loops: CDR1 SGHNT, CDR2 YENEEA. This CDR3 comprises 14 residues. The CDR3 protein is CASSSLTANTEAFF. The CDR3 DNA sequence: TGTGCCAGCAGCTCCCTGACAGCGAACACTGAAGCTTTCTTT.

J is TRBJ2-3 and V is TRBV9; D is possibly TRBD1 or TRBD2 (5 bases each). Germline CDR1 reads SGDLS; CDR2 reads YYNGEE. Deletions cut 3 bases from V and 1 base from J, with 18 bases between. The CDR3 has 17 amino acids. The CDR3 nucleotides read TGTGCCAGCAGCGCGACCATCCCGGGACGGGGCACAGATACGCAGTATTTT. Translation: CASSATIPGRGTDTQYF.

The chain combines TRBV19 with TRBJ2-1; 16 nucleotides match TRBD2. The V segment lost 7 bases and the J segment 4 bases; nucleotides outside the gene matches: 10. From germline, CDR1 is LNHDA and CDR2 SQIVND (reference sequence). The CDR3 runs 18 residues. The CDR3 sequence: CASTMGLAGGRRYNEQFF. The CDR3 DNA sequence: TGTGCCAGTACCATGGGACTAGCGGGGGGGCGAAGGTACAATGAGCAGTTCTTC.